This T cell receptor (beta chain) was retrieved from a study of T cell repertoires in cytomegalovirus infection. Study background: The authors used CMV epitopes that were HLA-C-restricted (recently identified) and HLA-B-restricted (well studied).

A word on this clonotype: Its antigen is currently unknown.

CDR1 DFQATT and CDR2 SNEGSKA come from the germline V gene (reference sequence). The V gene lost 3 bases and the J gene lost 4 bases, with 13 bases spanning the gap. The CDR3 has 14 residues. TCRdb recomputed calls from the reads with MiXCR, one row per CDR3 protein. The sample records around 340,000 distinct CDR3 sequences, about 29% being singletons. The receptor comes from a human donor in good health (CMV status not recorded). Some clones in this sample may be carry-over from other donors' samples. The material was cultured PBMCs, obtained from culture after CMV antigen stimulation. This chain joins TRBV20-1 and TRBJ2-1; D possibly corresponds to TRBD2 (6 bases). CDR3 region: CSARWTNLYNEQFF. The CDR3 nucleotides read TGCAGTGCTAGGTGGACTAACCTTTACAATGAGCAGTTCTTC.